The TCR beta chain under discussion was sequenced for a study of control samples from healthy donors and cancer patients. Using immunoSEQ multiplex PCR, the repertoire was profiled, and TCRdb retains in-frame clones only, with some absent. The data hold 150,000 to 180,000 clones, with approximately 94% observed a single time. This clone has a single count. CDR3 length: 15 residues. Per germline, CDR1 LGHNT and CDR2 FRNRAP. The V and J ends lost 5 bases and 1 base respectively, with 12 bases between them. This clonotype originated in a man aged 35 to 55 in good health. The rearrangement uses TRBV12-5 and TRBJ1-5; no clear D. The sample taken for sequencing was blood. The CDR3 spells CASGPGYQSNQPQHF. CDR3 DNA: TGTGCTAGTGGTCCGGGGTACCAGAGCAATCAGCCCCAGCATTTT.